This T cell receptor beta chain came from a study of cytomegalovirus exposure and HLA in healthy donors. General observations from the study: TCR beta V- and J-gene trimming, according to a later analysis, was linked to a missense DCLRE1C variant. Per a later analysis, HLA-associated TCR beta chains showed more clonal expansion than other, equally common TCR beta chains.

Healthy bone marrow donors formed the donor group. Worth noting for this clone: No antigen is known for it.

PCR amplification relied on 60 Vbeta primers (plus 13 Jbeta primers). The assay was immunoSEQ multiplex PCR, and TCRdb's table has in-frame clones only and misses some. The sample has approximately 200,000 clones, roughly 80% seen once. This sequence was found in a girl aged 2 to 9 in good health and CMV-seronegative. The sample comprised PBMCs.

CDR3 nucleotide sequence: TGTGCCAGCAGTTTATTGCAGGACTCTGAAGCTTTCTTT. This translates into CASSLLQDSEAFF. The chain uses TRBV27 and TRBJ1-1; D remains ambiguous. The CDR3 is made up of 13 amino acids. Trimming pared 1 base from V and 6 bases from J, leaving 9 bases between. Germline V CDR1 and CDR2: MNHEY, SMNVEV (reference sequence).